The following is a T cell receptor beta chain sequence with its context. The target antigen is unknown. Using immunoSEQ multiplex PCR, the repertoire was profiled, and TCRdb retains in-frame clones only, with some absent. This sample has roughly 100,000 clones, with approximately 90% found just once. The source of the sample is a study of OX40 agonist ivuxolimab in advanced cancers. Findings of the study overall: Low normalized clonal expansion also occurred in some nonresponding patients. Expanded clones tended on average to be more numerous among CD8+ T cells than CD4+.

Germline V CDR1 and CDR2: SGHRS, YFSETQ. This CDR3 is built from 15 residues. The ends were cut back, 4 bases at V and 0 bases at J, with 12 bases in the middle. This specimen was CD4+ or CD8+ T cells sorted from blood, taken in a trial of the OX40 agonist ivuxolimab. The J gene is TRBJ2-3, the V gene TRBV5-1; D is uncertain. The source is an adult with an advanced solid tumor such as melanoma, head and neck, liver or kidney cancer. The CDR3 reads CASSRMQSSTDTQYF. The CDR3, as DNA: TGCGCCAGCAGCCGAATGCAGTCTAGCACAGATACGCAGTATTTT.